This T cell receptor beta chain was sequenced during a study of blood T cell repertoires in COVID-19 (dated by TCRdb to about 2020). Regarding the complete study: Samples covering the acute and convalescent phases of COVID-19 were provided by collaborators in the United States, Italy and Spain. Nearly every sample came with metadata listing a de-identified subject ID, COVID-19 status, age in years and sex. The prospective study material was composed of cDNA or gDNA derived from T cells, B-cell-depleted T cells, or PBMCs. Where available, HLA class I and class II types were taken from metadata supplied by the sample provider and were not determined by assay-based typing. The samples were drawn from two sources: the first 160 participants of the ongoing ImmuneRACE study, and fewer than 1,500 subjects contributed by 6 global collaborators. The repertoires were released in a freely available public database meant as a resource for research on the immune response to SARS-CoV-2. The dataset comprised deeply sampled blood TCRbeta repertoires from subjects exposed to, actively infected with, or recovered from COVID-19. Summary of the overall study and its limitations: Clinical and demographic metadata were provided uncurated, with the amount varying by source and participant.

Enrolling through a virtual design, the prospective study's participants ranged in age from roughly 18 to 95 years and lived across 20 to 30 United States geographic areas. In the prospective study, cohorts were assigned on the basis of participant-reported clinical history obtained from a screening survey and a study questionnaire. For ImmuneRACE Cohort 3, a participant was defined as recovered based on two consecutive negative NP/OP PCR tests, clearance by a healthcare professional, or resolution of symptoms. Mobile phlebotomists in the prospective study collected whole blood, serum and a nasopharyngeal or oropharyngeal swab from every participant. Participants in the prospective study had the option to provide additional blood draws and questionnaires over an approximately 2-month period. Before DNA extraction, prospective study blood samples were shipped either frozen or at room temperature.

Comments on this clone: This clone's antigen is unknown. Per-nucleotide qualities are absent, and no much larger clonotype sits a single base away.

TCRbeta CDR3 regions were amplified from genomic DNA by means of the immunoSEQ Assay, a bias-controlled multiplex PCR. From the authors' description of their analysis: Within the assay, amplification of reference gene primers was used to estimate how many nucleated cells each sample contained. To quantify the absolute abundance of each unique TCRbeta CDR3 rearrangement, sequence reads were collapsed and filtered. For each sample, productive Simpson clonality was calculated as the square root of Simpson's diversity index over productive rearrangements. Held by TCRdb, this immuneACCESS table contains in-frame sequences only and omits some clones. Under half of the omission traces to an unresolved V gene where checked; the cause of the rest is unknown. For V, J and clone size, that table is used; D and trimming come from the DNA. The sample table contains 300,000 or so clones; only one count was recorded for 85% to 90% of them. The ten most abundant clones make up 8.5% to 12% of the sample.

The CDR3 holds 17 amino acids from the cysteine to the phenylalanine. Only the CDR3 portion is preserved as DNA: 51 bases, with reading frame beginning at the first base. V lost 10 bases and J lost 2 bases, and the count of bases not matched to a germline gene is 17. The germline V gene specifies ENHRY as CDR1 and SYGVKD as CDR2. The rearranged chain carries TRBV10-3 and TRBJ2-3, with 8 junctional bases fitting TRBD2. This receptor was taken from a woman aged 18-35 years who had recovered from COVID-19. The sequenced sample consisted of PBMCs or T cells enriched from blood (not recorded which). The CDR3 loop reads CATSGVGAGDHTDTQYF. The nucleotide sequence is TGTGCCACTTCAGGAGTGGGAGCGGGGGACCACACAGATACGCAGTATTTT.